The 11 T cell receptor beta chains in this list originate from one sample, sequenced in a study of OX40 agonist ivuxolimab in advanced cancers. The protocol was immunoSEQ multiplex PCR, while the TCRdb copy is restricted to in-frame clones and leaves out a portion. Of some 47,000 clones in the sample, 79% were seen once. Sequencing used CD4+ or CD8+ T cells sorted from blood, obtained in a trial of the OX40 agonist ivuxolimab. The receptors come from an adult with an advanced solid tumor such as melanoma, head and neck, liver or kidney cancer.

Comments on this clone: Germline and junction disagree at one end, which may indicate a read error. The chain has TRBV7-7 and TRBJ2-5, with 7 bases fitting TRBD2. Germline V gene lookup returns CDR1 SSHAT and CDR2 FNYEAQ (reference sequence). The CDR3 sequence is 15 residues long. The CDR3 spells CASSSGPGTTETQYF. CDR3 nucleotide sequence: TGTGCTAGCAGCTCGGGGCCAGGGACTACAGAGACCCAGTACTTC.

The V and J genes are TRBV14 and TRBJ2-7; D gene uncertain. The V end was cut by 3 bases, the J end by 4 bases, with 7 bases between. CDR1 SGHDN and CDR2 FVKESK come from the germline V gene. The CDR3 spans 12 residues. The DNA for the CDR3 is TGTGCCAGCAGCCAGACCTTTTACGAGCAGTACTTC. It specifies CASSQTFYEQYF.

This clone was picked up a small number of times. This sequence joins TRBV2 and TRBJ1-3; D call uncertain. V was cut by 7 bases and J by 3 bases, with 13 bases left in between. Germline CDR1 is SNHLY and CDR2 is FYNNEI. The CDR3 contains 14 residues. The CDR3 region is CASTLLGSGNTIYF. As DNA, the CDR3 is TGTGCCAGCACCCTATTGGGCAGTGGAAACACCATATATTTT.

This chain uses TRBV7-2 with TRBJ2-3, with 7 bases aligning to TRBD2. The CDR3 totals 16 residues. Germline loops: CDR1 SGHTA, CDR2 FQGNSA. After removal of 3 bases from V and 1 base from J, the junction contained 7 bases not matched to a gene. The CDR3 here is CASSFVPGRGTDTQYF. CDR3 in DNA: TGTGCCAGCAGCTTTGTGCCGGGGAGGGGCACAGATACGCAGTATTTT.

The chain combines TRBV30 with TRBJ2-1, with 7 bases that match TRBD1. This CDR3 is built from 13 residues. Germline lookup yields CDR1 GTSNPN and CDR2 SVGIG (reference sequence). J was trimmed by 5 bases and V by 4 bases; bases with no gene match: 5. CDR3 coding DNA: TGTGCCTGGAACAGGGGACAGAACAATGAGCAGTTCTTC. Its protein is CAWNRGQNNEQFF.

This rearrangement joins TRBV6-4 to TRBJ2-3, with 7 bases lining up with TRBD2. This CDR3 is 16 amino acids long. The J segment lost 1 base and the V segment lost 0 bases, leaving 4 bases of the junction unmatched. Germline values: CDR1 MRHNA, CDR2 SNTAGT. For the CDR3, the DNA is TGTGCCAGCAGTGACTCGGCGGGAGTGGGCACAGATACGCAGTATTTT. This gives the protein CASSDSAGVGTDTQYF.

The CDR3 sequence: CASSWPGQDGETQYF. The CDR3, as DNA: TGTGCCAGCAGCTGGCCGGGACAGGACGGAGAGACCCAGTACTTC. This rearrangement joins TRBV5-6 to TRBJ2-5, with TRBD1 identical over 8 bases. In germline, CDR1 is SGHDT, CDR2 YYEEEE. V shed 3 bases and J 4 bases; nucleotides not matched to a gene: 8. This CDR3 spans 15 amino acids.

This chain joins TRBV11-2 and TRBJ1-1; D is unclear. Trimming took off 4 bases at V and 6 bases at J, with 12 bases between the two ends. The CDR3 contains 13 residues. In germline, CDR1 is SGHAT, CDR2 FQNNGV. The CDR3 DNA sequence: TGTGCCAGCAGCTCCGGCTGGGAGGCTGAAGCTTTCTTT. Translated: CASSSGWEAEAFF.

The rearrangement uses TRBV7-3 and TRBJ2-1; 8 bases match TRBD2. In germline, CDR1 is SGHTA, CDR2 FQGTGA. The V and J ends lost 5 bases and 4 bases, in that order; junction bases with no gene match: 7. There are 15 residues in the CDR3. The CDR3 loop reads CASSKSGSSYNEQFF. The CDR3 DNA is TGTGCCAGCAGCAAGAGCGGGAGTTCATACAATGAGCAGTTCTTC.

The rearrangement uses TRBV7-8 and TRBJ1-4, with TRBD1 identical over 8 bases. The CDR3 is 16 residues long. J was trimmed by 8 bases and V by 1 base; bases with no gene match: 9. Germline CDR1 is SGHVS and CDR2 is FQNEAQ. The CDR3 sequence is CASSLGDRLQGEKLFF. The CDR3 coding sequence is TGTGCCAGCAGCTTAGGGGACAGGCTTCAAGGGGAAAAACTGTTTTTT.

The chain joins TRBV19 to TRBJ2-1; D possibly corresponds to TRBD1 (5 bases). V shed 8 bases and J shed 6 bases, with 8 bases lying between them. Germline CDR1 reads LNHDA; CDR2 reads SQIVND (reference sequence). This CDR3 has 11 amino acids. CDR3 amino acids: CASGALNEQFF. DNA for the CDR3: TGTGCCAGTGGGGCGCTCAATGAGCAGTTCTTC.